The 24 T cell receptor beta chains given below trace back to one sample, sequenced in a study of T-cell reconstitution after alpha-beta-depleted transplantation in children. Unique molecular identifiers were used in preparing the TCRbeta library. TCRdb processed the PCR reads anew with MiXCR; each CDR3 protein has one entry. The sample shows around 60,000 distinct CDR3 sequences, roughly 45% of them seen only once. Sequences were derived from PBMCs, mostly from graft donor cells, sampled 360 days after TCRalphabeta/CD19-depleted stem cell transplant. The receptor set was obtained from a male patient younger than 18 who had a stem cell transplant for acute lymphoblastic leukemia, so the T cells may come from the graft donor.

The CDR3 region has the DNA TGTGCCACCAGCAGAGATCTAGGCAGGGAGGTTGGCTATGGCTACACCTTC. Protein product: CATSRDLGREVGYGYTF. The rearrangement links TRBV15 to TRBJ1-2; a possible D gene is TRBD1 (5 bases). Deletions cut 0 bases from V and 4 bases from J, with 18 bases between. Germline CDR1 LNHNV, CDR2 YYDKDF (reference sequence). The CDR3 runs to 17 residues.

This clonotype was found a few times. This rearrangement joins TRBV6-6 to TRBJ2-2; D gene ambiguous. Looked up from germline, CDR1 is MNHNY and CDR2 is SVGAGI (reference sequence). The CDR3 sequence is 13 residues long. Trimming took off 6 bases at V and 2 bases at J, with 7 bases between the two ends. CDR3 coding DNA: TGTGCCAGCAGGGGGATTAACACCGGGGAGCTGTTTTTT. It is translated as CASRGINTGELFF.

This clonotype was seen a single time. This chain uses TRBV20-1 with TRBJ2-5, with D possibly matching TRBD2 (6 bases). Deletions cut 0 bases from V and 1 base from J, with 12 bases between. This CDR3 has 15 amino acids. Germline V gene lookup returns CDR1 DFQATT and CDR2 SNEGSKA (reference sequence). The CDR3 DNA follows: TGCAGTGCTAGAGATCTTAGGGGAGGCCAAGAGACCCAGTACTTC. It yields the protein CSARDLRGGQETQYF.

The sample holds a few counts of this clonotype. This chain uses TRBV20-1 with TRBJ2-2; D is uncertain. Germline V gene sequence: CDR1 DFQATT, CDR2 SNEGSKA (reference sequence). The CDR3 is 11 amino acids. Trimming took off 4 bases at V and 6 bases at J, with 6 bases between the two ends. The DNA of the CDR3 is TGCAGTGCTATAAGGCCCGGGGAGCTGTTTTTT. Its translation: CSAIRPGELFF.

This sequence joins TRBV2 and TRBJ2-1; possible D gene TRBD1, 6 bases. The germline V gene has CDR1 SNHLY and CDR2 FYNNEI. Deletions cut 6 bases from V and 4 bases from J, with 28 bases between. The CDR3 extends over 19 amino acids. The DNA of the CDR3 is TGTGCCAGCAGGTTGTGGGGGCCCAAGTCTCAACCCGTTTACAATGAGCAGTTCTTC. Amino acid sequence: CASRLWGPKSQPVYNEQFF. Combining the CDR3 with reference TRBV2 and TRBJ2-1 gives the whole variable domain EPEVTQTPSHQVTQMGQEVILRCVPISNHLYFYWYRQILGQKVEFLVSFYNNEISEKSEIFDDQFSVERPDGSNFTLKIRSTKLEDSAMYFCASRLWGPKSQPVYNEQFFGPGTRLTVL.

The chain is built from TRBV6-2 or TRBV6-3 and TRBJ2-3; 8 bases fit TRBD2. Germline V gives CDR1 MNHEY, CDR2 SVGEGT. The CDR3 loop spans 13 amino acids. The ends lost 5 bases at V and 3 bases at J; junction bases unmatched: 1. CDR3 sequence: CASSGLATDTQYF. The CDR3 DNA reads as TGTGCCAGCAGTGGACTAGCAACAGATACGCAGTATTTT.

The rearrangement uses TRBV10-3 and TRBJ2-1; TRBD1 matches at 7 bases. This CDR3 is 14 amino acids long. Germline values: CDR1 ENHRY, CDR2 SYGVKD. V was clipped by 3 bases and J by 7 bases; unmatched bases: 6. The CDR3 is CAISDPPRGNEQFF. The CDR3 DNA reads TGTGCCATCAGTGACCCCCCCAGGGGGAATGAGCAGTTCTTC.

In its sample, this clonotype was seen a few times. The chain carries TRBV12-3 or TRBV12-4 and TRBJ1-1, with D possibly being TRBD1 (5 bases). V was pared by 4 bases and J by 10 bases, with 16 bases between. The CDR3 extends over 13 amino acids. This CDR3 is CASSYRDYLRAFF. The CDR3 DNA is TGTGCCAGCAGTTACCGGGACTACCTTCGAGCTTTCTTT.

This clonotype has a handful of counts. The gene calls are TRBV6-1 and TRBJ2-1, with TRBD1 matching 9 bases. The CDR3 contains 15 residues. V lost 5 bases to trimming and J lost 6 bases; unmatched junction nucleotides: 8. The germline gives CDR1 MNHNS, CDR2 SASEGT. CDR3 DNA sequence: TGTGCCAGCAGTCGGGACAGGGCAAGCGGCAATGAGCAGTTCTTC. It yields the protein CASSRDRASGNEQFF.

In its sample, this clonotype was seen once. The CDR3 DNA reads TGTGCCAGCAGCACATGGACAGGTCCCGAGGAGACCCAGTACTTC. As protein: CASSTWTGPEETQYF. The J gene is TRBJ2-5, the V gene TRBV7-2, with 7 bases lining up with TRBD1. The CDR3 has 15 residues. Germline V gene lookup returns CDR1 SGHTA and CDR2 FQGNSA. J gave up 5 bases and V 5 bases, and 11 bases lay outside the gene matches.

The CDR3 loop reads CASSLGPEQFLRGYTF. For the CDR3, the DNA is TGTGCCAGCAGCTTGGGGCCGGAGCAGTTTCTACGTGGCTACACCTTC. V is TRBV7-2 and J is TRBJ1-2; TRBD1 might be the D (5 bases). Germline V gene data show CDR1 as SGHTA and CDR2 as FQGNSA. Trimming took off 3 bases at V and 7 bases at J, with 21 bases between the two ends. This CDR3 has 16 residues.

Ten or more counts support this clonotype. This rearrangement joins TRBV7-6 to TRBJ2-1; D is possibly TRBD1 (6 bases). The CDR3 is made up of 15 amino acids. The V gene lost 5 bases and the J gene lost 2 bases, with 13 bases spanning the gap. Germline loops: CDR1 SGHVS, CDR2 FNYEAQ. CDR3 bases: TGTGCCAGCAGCGTTTTACAGGGTCCCTACAATGAGCAGTTCTTC. Amino acids: CASSVLQGPYNEQFF.

The J gene is TRBJ1-5, the V gene TRBV14; D call uncertain. Germline CDR1 reads SGHDN; CDR2 reads FVKESK. This CDR3 has 14 residues. The V end was cut by 2 bases, the J end by 2 bases, with 7 bases between. The CDR3 nucleotides are TGTGCCAGCAGCCAACTCGGGGGCAATCAGCCCCAGCATTTT. Protein: CASSQLGGNQPQHF.

This clonotype was found many times. The chain employs TRBV5-1 and TRBJ2-2; D is unresolved. This CDR3 has 14 amino acids. The germline V gene has CDR1 SGHRS and CDR2 YFSETQ. The ends were cut back, 0 bases at V and 3 bases at J, with 6 bases in the middle. The CDR3 loop is CASSLEGYTGELFF. The CDR3 DNA sequence: TGCGCCAGCAGCTTGGAGGGCTACACCGGGGAGCTGTTTTTT. The full variable domain, in which reference TRBV5-1 and TRBJ2-2 provide the parts outside the CDR3, is KAGVTQTPRYLIKTRGQQVTLSCSPISGHRSVSWYQQTPGQGLQFLFEYFSETQRNKGNFPGRFSGRQFSNSRSEMNVSTLELGDSALYLCASSLEGYTGELFFGEGSRLTVL.

The CDR3 loop reads CASSFGTGVKHF. In DNA form, the CDR3 reads TGTGCCAGCAGTTTTGGGACAGGTGTTAAGCATTTT. The chain joins TRBV12-3 or TRBV12-4 to TRBJ1-5, with 8 bases identical to TRBD1. CDR3 length: 12 amino acids. V shed 3 bases and J 14 bases; nucleotides not matched to a gene: 6.

The chain employs TRBV28 and TRBJ2-1; 10 nucleotides line up with TRBD2. This CDR3 region has 16 residues. Germline V gives CDR1 MDHEN, CDR2 SYDVKM. V lost 5 bases and J lost 10; bases outside the gene matches: 14. The CDR3 DNA follows: TGTGCCAGCAGTCTAGGGGGGGCTAGCGGGAGAAGCGAGCAGTTCTTC. Translation: CASSLGGASGRSEQFF. Based on the CDR3 plus reference TRBV28 and TRBJ2-1, the full variable domain is DVKVTQSSRYLVKRTGEKVFLECVQDMDHENMFWYRQDPGLGLRLIYFSYDVKMKEKGDIPEGYSVSREKKERFSLILESASTNQTSMYLCASSLGGASGRSEQFFGPGTRLTVL.

This rearrangement joins TRBV5-1 to TRBJ2-3; tentative D call: TRBD2 (6 bases). CDR1 and CDR2 from the germline V gene are SGHRS and YFSETQ. V lost 4 bases, J lost 2 bases, and 20 bases lay in between. The CDR3 length is 17 residues. For the CDR3, the DNA is TGCGCCAGCAGCCTGGAGGGGCAGGGAAGGTTCACAGATACGCAGTATTTT. It encodes CASSLEGQGRFTDTQYF.

This clonotype turned up a few times. The rearrangement links TRBV9 to TRBJ1-5, with TRBD1 as a possible D gene (5 bases). Germline V CDR1 and CDR2: SGDLS, YYNGEE. The CDR3 spans 15 residues. Between the trimmed V and J ends, which lost 0 bases and 3 bases, there was a span of 10 bases. The CDR3 is CASSVGGTINQPQHF. The CDR3 nucleotides are TGTGCCAGCAGCGTAGGAGGGACGATCAATCAGCCCCAGCATTTT. Variable domain in full (rest from reference TRBV9 and TRBJ1-5): DSGVTQTPKHLITATGQRVTLRCSPRSGDLSVYWYQQSLDQGLQFLIQYYNGEERAKGNILERFSAQQFPDLHSELNLSSLELGDSALYFCASSVGGTINQPQHFGDGTRLSIL.

This clonotype was detected only a few times. The chain links TRBV7-8 to TRBJ1-6; D might be TRBD1 (6 bases). Germline V gene data show CDR1 as SGHVS and CDR2 as FQNEAQ. This CDR3 has 15 amino acids. The germline V and J ends were trimmed by 1 base and 9 bases, with 13 bases remaining between them. The CDR3 loop reads CASSLVQGISSPLHF. The CDR3 coding sequence is TGTGCCAGCAGCTTAGTACAGGGTATAAGTTCACCCCTCCACTTT.

The gene calls are TRBV19 and TRBJ2-1, with a possible D match to TRBD2 (6 bases). The CDR3 contains 16 residues. Trimming stripped 4 bases from V and 5 bases from J, with 18 bases between. The germline gives CDR1 LNHDA, CDR2 SQIVND (reference sequence). The CDR3, as DNA: TGTGCCAGTAGTAAGAATAGCGGAGGACGGGACAATGAGCAGTTCTTC. Translated, it gives CASSKNSGGRDNEQFF. The full variable domain, in which reference TRBV19 and TRBJ2-1 provide the parts outside the CDR3, is DGGITQSPKYLFRKEGQNVTLSCEQNLNHDAMYWYRQDPGQGLRLIYYSQIVNDFQKGDIAEGYSVSREKKESFPLTVTSAQKNPTAFYLCASSKNSGGRDNEQFFGPGTRLTVL.

This clonotype was picked up a small number of times. This rearrangement joins TRBV11-2 to TRBJ2-4, with a possible D match to TRBD2 (7 bases). The CDR3 is 14 amino acids. V was shortened by 2 bases and J by 8 bases, with 13 bases between the two germline ends. Germline assignment: CDR1 SGHAT and CDR2 FQNNGV. The CDR3 bases are TGTGCCAGCAGCTTATTAGGGGGGAGGGACATTCAGTACTTC. Translated: CASSLLGGRDIQYF.

The chain recombines TRBV7-6 with TRBJ2-5, with a possible D match to TRBD2 (6 bases). CDR3 size: 14 residues. The V gene lost 1 base and the J gene lost 4 bases, with 10 bases spanning the gap. Germline V gene sequence: CDR1 SGHVS, CDR2 FNYEAQ. CDR3 sequence: CASSLGGTPETQYF. The CDR3 bases are TGTGCCAGCAGCTTAGGTGGGACTCCAGAGACCCAGTACTTC.

The gene calls are TRBV28 and TRBJ2-7; weak D call: TRBD2 (7 bases). The V gene lost 1 base and the J gene lost 1 base, with 11 bases spanning the gap. CDR1 and CDR2 (germline): MDHEN, SYDVKM. The CDR3 covers 15 residues. CDR3: CASSLSGGPSYEQYF. The CDR3 DNA sequence: TGTGCCAGCAGTTTATCCGGGGGGCCGTCCTACGAGCAGTACTTC.

This clonotype appeared a few times. The rearrangement links TRBV4-2 to TRBJ2-7; TRBD1 aligns across 8 bases. Looked up from germline, CDR1 is LGHNA and CDR2 is YNFKEQ. V shed 0 bases and J 5 bases; nucleotides not matched to a gene: 6. CDR3 length equals 15 residues. The CDR3 DNA follows: TGTGCCAGCAGCCAAGAAGGACAGGGCTTCAACGAGCAGTACTTC. Encoded protein: CASSQEGQGFNEQYF.